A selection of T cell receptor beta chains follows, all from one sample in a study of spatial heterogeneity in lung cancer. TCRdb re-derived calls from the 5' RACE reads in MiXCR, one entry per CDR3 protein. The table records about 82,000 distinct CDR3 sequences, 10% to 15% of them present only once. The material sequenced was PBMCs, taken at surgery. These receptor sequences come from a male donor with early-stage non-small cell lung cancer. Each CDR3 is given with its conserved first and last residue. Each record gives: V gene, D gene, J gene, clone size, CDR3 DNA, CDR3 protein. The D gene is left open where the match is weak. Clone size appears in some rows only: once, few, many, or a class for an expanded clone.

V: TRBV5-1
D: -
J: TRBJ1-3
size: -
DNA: TGCGCCAGCAGCTTGGACAGGTCTGGAAACACCATATATTTT
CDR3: CASSLDRSGNTIYF

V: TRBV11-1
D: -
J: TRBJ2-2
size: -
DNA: TGTGCCAGCAGCTTACCAGGCGCCGCGAGCCCCGGGGAGCTGTTTTTT
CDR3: CASSLPGAASPGELFF

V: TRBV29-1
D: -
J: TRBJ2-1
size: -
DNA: TGCAGCGTTTACGATGGGAATGAGCAGTTCTTC
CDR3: CSVYDGNEQFF

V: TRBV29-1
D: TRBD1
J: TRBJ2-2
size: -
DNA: TGCAGCGTTGAGGCAGGGGGCGGTAGGACCGGGGAGCTGTTTTTT
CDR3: CSVEAGGGRTGELFF

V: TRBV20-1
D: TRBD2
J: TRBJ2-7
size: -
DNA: TGCAGTGCTAGCCCCTCTCTAGCGGGAGGGCCATTCGGAGAACGGATCTTATACTTC
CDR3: CSASPSLAGGPFGERILYF

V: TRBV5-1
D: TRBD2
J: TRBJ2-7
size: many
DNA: TGCGCCAGCAGCACCGGGACTAGCGGTTCCTACGAGCAGTACTTC
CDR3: CASSTGTSGSYEQYF

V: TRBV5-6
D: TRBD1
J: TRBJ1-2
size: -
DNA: TGTGCCAGCAGCTTGGGACAGGGGAACGTCTATGGCTACACCTTC
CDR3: CASSLGQGNVYGYTF

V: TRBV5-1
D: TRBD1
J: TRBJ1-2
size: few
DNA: TGCGCCAGCAGCCCCGGGACAGAACCCAACTATGGCTACACCTTC
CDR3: CASSPGTEPNYGYTF

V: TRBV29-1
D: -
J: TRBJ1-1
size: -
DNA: TGCAGCGTTGATTTTAGTCTACCGAACACTGAAGCTTTCTTT
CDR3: CSVDFSLPNTEAFF

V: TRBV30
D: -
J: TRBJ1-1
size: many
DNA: TGTGCCTGGAGTGTACAAGGTCCCACTGAAGCTTTCTTT
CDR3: CAWSVQGPTEAFF

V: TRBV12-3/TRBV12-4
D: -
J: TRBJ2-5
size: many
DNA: TGTGCCAGCAGTTTACGGGTAGGAGAGACCCAGTACTTC
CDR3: CASSLRVGETQYF

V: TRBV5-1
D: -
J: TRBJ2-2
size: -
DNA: TGCGCCAGCAGCTTGTCCGGGGTCAACACCGGGGAGCTGTTTTTT
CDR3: CASSLSGVNTGELFF

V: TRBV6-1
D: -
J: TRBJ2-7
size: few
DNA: TGTGCCAGCACCCGGGACTCCGGCCCCTACGAGCAGTACTTC
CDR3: CASTRDSGPYEQYF

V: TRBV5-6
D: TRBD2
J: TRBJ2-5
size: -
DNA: TGTGCCAGCAGCGGAAAGAGAGCGGGAGTCCAAGAGACCCAGTACTTC
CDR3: CASSGKRAGVQETQYF

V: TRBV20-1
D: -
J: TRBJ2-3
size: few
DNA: TGCAGTGCCCCCCTCGGGGGAGTTAGCACAGATACGCAGTATTTT
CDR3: CSAPLGGVSTDTQYF

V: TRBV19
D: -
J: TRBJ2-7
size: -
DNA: TGTGCCAGTAGTGGCCGCCGGGACACCGAGCAGTACTTC
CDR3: CASSGRRDTEQYF

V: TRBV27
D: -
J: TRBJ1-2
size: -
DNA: TGTGCCAGCAGTAAACAGGGTTCTAACTATGGCTACACCTTC
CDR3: CASSKQGSNYGYTF

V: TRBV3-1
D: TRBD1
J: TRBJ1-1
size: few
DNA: TGTGCCAGCAGCCGCCACAGGGGAGTTACTGAAGCTTTCTTT
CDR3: CASSRHRGVTEAFF

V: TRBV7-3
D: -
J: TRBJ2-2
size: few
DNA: TGTGCCAGCAGCTTAAGCACCGGGGAGCTGTTTTTT
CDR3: CASSLSTGELFF

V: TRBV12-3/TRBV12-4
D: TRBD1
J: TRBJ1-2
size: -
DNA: TGTGCCAGCAATCTACGGGACAGGGTTAACTATGGCTACACCTTC
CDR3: CASNLRDRVNYGYTF

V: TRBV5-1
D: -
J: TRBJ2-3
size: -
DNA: TGCGCCAGCAGCCCCACGAACACGGTCGGTAGCGATACGCAGTATTTT
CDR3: CASSPTNTVGSDTQYF

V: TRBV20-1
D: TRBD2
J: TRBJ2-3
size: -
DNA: TGCAGTGCCCGGACTAGCATGGGCACAGATACGCAGTATTTT
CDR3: CSARTSMGTDTQYF

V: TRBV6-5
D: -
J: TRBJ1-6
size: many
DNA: TGTGCCAGCCAGGGGAATAATTCACCCCTCCACTTT
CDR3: CASQGNNSPLHF

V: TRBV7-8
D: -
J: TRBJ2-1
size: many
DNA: TGTGCCAGCAGCTTAGCGGGAGAGTCCAATGAGCAGTTCTTC
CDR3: CASSLAGESNEQFF

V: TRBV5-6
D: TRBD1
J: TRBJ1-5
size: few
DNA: TGTGCCAGCAGCTTGGGGACAGGGGGCAATCAGCCCCAGCATTTT
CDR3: CASSLGTGGNQPQHF

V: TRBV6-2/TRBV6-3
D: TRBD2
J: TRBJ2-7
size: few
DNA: TGTGCCAGCACCTTAGCGGGAGTCATATACGAGCAGTACTTC
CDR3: CASTLAGVIYEQYF